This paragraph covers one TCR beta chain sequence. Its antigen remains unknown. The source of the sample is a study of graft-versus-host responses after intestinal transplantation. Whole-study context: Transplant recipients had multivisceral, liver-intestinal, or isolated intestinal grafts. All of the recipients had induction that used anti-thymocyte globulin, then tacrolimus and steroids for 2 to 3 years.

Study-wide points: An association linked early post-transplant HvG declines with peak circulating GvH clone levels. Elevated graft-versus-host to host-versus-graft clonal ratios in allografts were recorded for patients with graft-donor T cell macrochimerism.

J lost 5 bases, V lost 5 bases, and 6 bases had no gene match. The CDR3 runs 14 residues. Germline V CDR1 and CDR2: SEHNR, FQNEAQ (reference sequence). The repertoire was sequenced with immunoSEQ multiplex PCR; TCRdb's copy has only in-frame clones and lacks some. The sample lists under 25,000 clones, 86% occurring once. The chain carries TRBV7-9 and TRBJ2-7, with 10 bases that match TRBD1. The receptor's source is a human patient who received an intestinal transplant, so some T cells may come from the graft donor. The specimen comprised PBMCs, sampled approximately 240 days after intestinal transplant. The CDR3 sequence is CASSPGQGPNEQYF. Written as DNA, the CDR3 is TGTGCCAGCAGCCCGGGACAGGGGCCGAACGAGCAGTACTTC.